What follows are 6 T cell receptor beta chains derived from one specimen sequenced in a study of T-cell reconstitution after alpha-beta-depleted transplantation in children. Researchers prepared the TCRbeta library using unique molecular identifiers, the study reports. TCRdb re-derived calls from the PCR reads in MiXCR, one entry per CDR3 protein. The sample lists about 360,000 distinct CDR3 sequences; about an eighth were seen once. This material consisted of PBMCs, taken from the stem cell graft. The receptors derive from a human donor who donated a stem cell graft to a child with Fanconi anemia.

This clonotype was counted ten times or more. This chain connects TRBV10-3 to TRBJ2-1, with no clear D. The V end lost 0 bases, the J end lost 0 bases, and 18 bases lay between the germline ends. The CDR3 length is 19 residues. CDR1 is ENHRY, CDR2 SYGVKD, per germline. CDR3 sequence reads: CAISESVSLNLLSYNEQFF. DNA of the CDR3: TGTGCCATCAGTGAGTCGGTCTCCCTAAACCTCCTCTCCTACAATGAGCAGTTCTTC.

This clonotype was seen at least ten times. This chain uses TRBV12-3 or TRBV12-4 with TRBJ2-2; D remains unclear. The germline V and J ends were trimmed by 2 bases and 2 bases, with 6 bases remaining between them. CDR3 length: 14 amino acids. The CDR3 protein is CASSLPVNTGELFF. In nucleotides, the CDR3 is TGTGCCAGCAGTTTACCGGTTAACACCGGGGAGCTGTTTTTT.

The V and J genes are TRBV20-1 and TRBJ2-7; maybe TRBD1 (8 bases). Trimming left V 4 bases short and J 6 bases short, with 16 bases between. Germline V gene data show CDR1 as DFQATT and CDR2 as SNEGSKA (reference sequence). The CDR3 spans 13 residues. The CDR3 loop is CSATDRGGIEQYF. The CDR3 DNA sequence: TGCAGTGCTACAGACAGGGGAGGGATCGAGCAGTACTTC.

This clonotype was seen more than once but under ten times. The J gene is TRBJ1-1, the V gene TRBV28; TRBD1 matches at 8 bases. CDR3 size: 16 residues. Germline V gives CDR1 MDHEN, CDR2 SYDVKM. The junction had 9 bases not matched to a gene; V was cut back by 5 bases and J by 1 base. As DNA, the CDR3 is TGTGCCAGCAGTCCGCAGGGGGCGCGGAGGAACACTGAAGCTTTCTTT. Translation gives CASSPQGARRNTEAFF. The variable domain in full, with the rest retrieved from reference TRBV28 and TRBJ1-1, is DVKVTQSSRYLVKRTGEKVFLECVQDMDHENMFWYRQDPGLGLRLIYFSYDVKMKEKGDIPEGYSVSREKKERFSLILESASTNQTSMYLCASSPQGARRNTEAFFGQGTRLTVV.

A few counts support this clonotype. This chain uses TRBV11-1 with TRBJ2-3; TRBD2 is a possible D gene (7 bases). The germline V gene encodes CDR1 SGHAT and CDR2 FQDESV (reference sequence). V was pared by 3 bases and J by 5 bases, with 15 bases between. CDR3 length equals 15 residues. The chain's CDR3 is CASSFSGGPGDTQYF. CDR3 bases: TGTGCCAGCAGCTTCTCCGGGGGGCCGGGAGATACGCAGTATTTT.

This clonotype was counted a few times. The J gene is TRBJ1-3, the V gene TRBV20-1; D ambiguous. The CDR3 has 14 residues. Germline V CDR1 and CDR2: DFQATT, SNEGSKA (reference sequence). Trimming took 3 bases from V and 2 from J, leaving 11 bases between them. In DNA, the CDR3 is TGCAGTGCTAGGGATCATGTAACTGGAAACACCATATATTTT. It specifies CSARDHVTGNTIYF.